This section outlines one T cell receptor beta chain sequence together with its context. This sample was taken from a study of blood T cell repertoires in COVID-19. About the study: The samples span acute and convalescent COVID-19 from the United States, Italy and Spain.

Here immunoSEQ multiplex PCR was the method, and the copy in TCRdb shows in-frame clones only, minus some. The sample lists over 200,000 clones, 83% occurring once. In germline, CDR1 is MNHEY, CDR2 SMNVEV (reference sequence). Trimming stripped 0 bases from V and 2 bases from J, with 4 bases between. The CDR3 is 14 amino acids. J is TRBJ2-2 and V is TRBV27; D remains ambiguous. The sample comprised peripheral blood. The sequence came from a woman in her thirties or forties with active or convalescent COVID-19. DNA of the CDR3: TGTGCCAGCAGTTTATCCTTCAACACCGGGGAGCTGTTTTTT. Protein product: CASSLSFNTGELFF.